This T cell receptor beta chain was profiled in a study of glioma-infiltrating T cells after dendritic cell vaccination (dated by TCRdb to 2015 to 2016). Looking at the study overall: A cohort of about 15 glioblastoma patients from Phase I and II dendritic cell vaccination trials was included, of whom 9 were newly diagnosed and 6 had recurrent disease. Autologous tumor lysate-pulsed dendritic cell vaccination was administered to the patients between about 2002 and 2012. The vaccine consisted of monocyte-derived dendritic cells cultured less than 9 days with IL-4 and GM-CSF, then pulsed overnight with autologous tumor lysate. Each patient got three intradermal injections of the dendritic cell vaccine, spaced at biweekly intervals, in the arm below the axilla. Deep sequencing of TCR beta CDR3 regions was used to quantify tumor-infiltrating lymphocyte content and compare tumor and blood repertoires in dendritic cell-vaccinated glioblastoma patients. Survival after dendritic cell vaccination was correlated with TCR sequencing metrics, such as TIL content and the overlap between tumor and blood repertoires. Points the paper makes about the study in general: TCR clonality showed no direct relationship with survival, which suggests that a diverse polyclonal response may be important. The three-group TCR overlap response model was characterized as speculative, and prospective validation of the model was stated to be required. After dendritic cell vaccination, a higher estimated pretreatment TIL content predicted longer time to progression and longer overall survival. The cohort was small and heterogeneous, and full blood and tumor sets were available for few patients, with initial-recurrent tumor pairs available for even fewer patients.

The junction shows trimming of 7 bases on V and 7 bases on J, and the gene matches do not reach 7 bases of it. Spanning cysteine to phenylalanine, the CDR3 consists of 13 amino acids. Only the CDR3 portion is preserved as DNA: 39 bases, with reading frame beginning at the first base. Taken from the germline V gene, the CDR1 and CDR2 loops are SQVTM and ANQGSEA. Using the immunoSEQ assay, TCRB CDR3 regions were amplified from 1.5 to 2 micrograms of genomic DNA, or from all available DNA when less than that was on hand. The multiplex PCR relied on 60 forward primers for TCR V beta segments and 13 reverse primers for J beta segments. To estimate reads per starting template, synthetic control templates were spiked into each sample at limiting dilution. The Illumina HiSeq System generated sequencing reads of 87 bp. Concerning the study's data processing: PCR and sequencing errors were removed by a nearest neighbor algorithm that merged closely related sequences. TCR overlap was defined as the percentage of unique tumor TCR beta sequences that were also found in the peripheral blood of the same patient. Imported from immuneACCESS, the table was reduced by TCRdb to in-frame sequences with V and J called. These copies leave out some clones; in studies compared against another copy, an unresolved V gene accounts for under half, and the cause of the remainder is not known. From that table come the V and J calls and clone size; the DNA was used to work out D and trimming. Recorded for this sample are more than 9,000 clones; over 65% of them occurred a single time. The top ten clones comprise about 41% of the sample.

In the case of this clone: Its antigen is not yet known. One base away there is no much larger clone; base qualities are not given.

Reading the label with the study, this specimen's time point is: after dendritic cell vaccination, including at tumor progression/relapse. Patients were selected for having adequate residual fresh-frozen tumor tissue and more than two years of available survival data. Molecular status otherwise varied across the glioblastoma patients, but none of them carried an isocitrate dehydrogenase mutation. PBMC collection took place before vaccination, two weeks after the third vaccination, and at tumor progression if progression occurred. The Qiagen DNeasy Blood extraction Kit was used for extraction of genomic DNA.

The V and J genes are TRBV29-1 and TRBJ2-1, and 10 junction bases match TRBD1. This sequence was found in a human donor with glioblastoma. The specimen comprised blood, sampled after dendritic cell vaccination. This receptor has the CDR3 CSARTGGMNEQFF. DNA sequence: TGCAGCGCCCGGACAGGGGGAATGAATGAGCAGTTCTTC.